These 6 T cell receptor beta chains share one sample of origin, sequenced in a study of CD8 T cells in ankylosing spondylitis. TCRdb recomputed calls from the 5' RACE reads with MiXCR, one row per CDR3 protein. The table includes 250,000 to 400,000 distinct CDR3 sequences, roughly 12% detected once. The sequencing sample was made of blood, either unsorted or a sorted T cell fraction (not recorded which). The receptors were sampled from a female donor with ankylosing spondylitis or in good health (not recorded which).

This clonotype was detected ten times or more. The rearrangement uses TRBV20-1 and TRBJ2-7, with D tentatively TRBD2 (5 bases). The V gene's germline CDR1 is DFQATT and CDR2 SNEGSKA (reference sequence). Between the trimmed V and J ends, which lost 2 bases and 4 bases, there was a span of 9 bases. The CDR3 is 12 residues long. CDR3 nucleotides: TGCAGTGCTAGACCGACGGGGTACGAGCAGTACTTC. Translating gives CSARPTGYEQYF.

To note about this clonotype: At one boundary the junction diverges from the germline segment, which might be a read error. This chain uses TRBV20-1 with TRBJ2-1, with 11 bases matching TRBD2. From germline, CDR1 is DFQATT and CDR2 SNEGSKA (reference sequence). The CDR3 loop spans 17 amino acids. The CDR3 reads CCASPTSGAYSYNEQFF. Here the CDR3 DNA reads TGCTGTGCTAGTCCGACTAGCGGGGCCTACTCCTACAATGAGCAGTTCTTC.

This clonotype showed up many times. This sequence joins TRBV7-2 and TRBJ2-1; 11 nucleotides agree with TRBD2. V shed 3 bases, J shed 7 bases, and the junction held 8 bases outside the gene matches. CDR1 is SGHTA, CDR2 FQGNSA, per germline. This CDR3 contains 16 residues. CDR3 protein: CASSLTTSGSWNEQFF. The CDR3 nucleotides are TGTGCCAGCAGCTTGACAACTAGCGGGAGTTGGAATGAGCAGTTCTTC. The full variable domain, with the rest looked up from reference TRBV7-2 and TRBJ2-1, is GAGVSQSPSNKVTEKGKDVELRCDPISGHTALYWYRQSLGQGLEFLIYFQGNSAPDKSGLPSDRFSAERTGGSVSTLTIQRTQQEDSAVYLCASSLTTSGSWNEQFFGPGTRLTVL.

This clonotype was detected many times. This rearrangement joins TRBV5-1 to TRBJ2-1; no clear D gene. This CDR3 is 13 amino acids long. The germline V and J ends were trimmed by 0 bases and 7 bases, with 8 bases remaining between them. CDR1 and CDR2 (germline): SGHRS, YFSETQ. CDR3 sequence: CASSLGLLNEQFF. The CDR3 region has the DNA TGCGCCAGCAGCTTGGGCCTCCTGAATGAGCAGTTCTTC.

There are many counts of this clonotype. The chain's CDR3 is CASSKNNEQFF. CDR3 DNA: TGTGCCAGCAGCAAAAACAATGAGCAGTTCTTC. V gene TRBV7-9 combines with J gene TRBJ2-1, with D unclear. Trimming removed 5 bases at V and 5 bases at J, with 4 bases between. The CDR3 runs 11 residues. CDR1 is SEHNR and CDR2 is FQNEAQ in the germline V gene (reference sequence).

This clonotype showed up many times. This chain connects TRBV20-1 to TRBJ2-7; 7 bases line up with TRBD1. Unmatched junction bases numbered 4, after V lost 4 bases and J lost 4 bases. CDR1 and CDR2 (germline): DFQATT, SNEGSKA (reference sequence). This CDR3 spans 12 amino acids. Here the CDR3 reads CSANRGGYEQYF. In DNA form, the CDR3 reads TGCAGTGCTAACAGGGGCGGGTACGAGCAGTACTTC.